This T cell receptor (beta chain) was obtained from a study of T cell clonotyping in hematopoietic cell transplantation. This CDR3 is 13 amino acids long. Germline CDR1 reads MNHEY; CDR2 reads SMNVEV (reference sequence). V was trimmed by 4 bases and J by 6 bases, leaving 13 bases between them. Recipient blood drawn about 28 days pretransplant and days 30, 100, 180 after. As to this clone: The antigen remains unidentified.

Profiled with immunoSEQ multiplex PCR; TCRdb holds only in-frame clones, not every one. In the table there are nearly 9,000 clones, 75% to 85% of which are singletons. Points from the study as a whole: No sorting was done, leaving CD4 and CD8 contributions mixed.

Sample: PBMCs, taken 180 days after allogeneic stem cell transplant. This chain uses TRBV27 with TRBJ2-7; a weak D match, TRBD1 (5 bases). The receptor was isolated from a female patient in her thirties or forties who had an allogeneic stem cell transplant, so the T cells may come from the graft donor. Some clones in this sample may be carry-over from other donors' samples. This CDR3 reads CASSWGPLTEQYF. CDR3 DNA: TGTGCCAGCAGTTGGGGCCCTTTGACCGAGCAGTACTTC.